The rows below give T cell receptor beta chains drawn from one sample of a study of cytomegalovirus exposure and HLA in healthy donors. Data came from immunoSEQ multiplex PCR; TCRdb stores just in-frame clones and leaves some out. Among about 130,000 clones listed, 70% to 80% were seen once. Material for sequencing was PBMCs. Every receptor here comes from a middle-aged man in good health and CMV-seropositive. CDR3s include the opening cysteine and the closing phenylalanine or tryptophan.

j_call v_call cdr3_aa
TRBJ1-6 TRBV6-5 CASSRDRANSPLHF
TRBJ2-7 TRBV10-1 CASSPTVLYEQYF
TRBJ2-1 TRBV6-5 CASSLPSGKYKQFF
TRBJ2-7 TRBV7-9 CSSSFSTGGPYEQYF
TRBJ1-5 TRBV7-9 CASSLSVSNQPQHF
TRBJ1-5 TRBV28 CASRRTGAGQPQHF
TRBJ1-2 TRBV6-5 CASSYIDRDGYTF
TRBJ2-7 TRBV7-2 CASSRTSSYEQYF
TRBJ2-5 TRBV15 CATSREVQAKTQYF
TRBJ1-2 TRBV20-1 CSAKWYGESTF
TRBJ1-2 TRBV14 CASSQVPANYGYTF
TRBJ2-7 TRBV6-5 CASSSTGLYEQYF
TRBJ2-3 TRBV7-7 CASSLVGMPDTQYF